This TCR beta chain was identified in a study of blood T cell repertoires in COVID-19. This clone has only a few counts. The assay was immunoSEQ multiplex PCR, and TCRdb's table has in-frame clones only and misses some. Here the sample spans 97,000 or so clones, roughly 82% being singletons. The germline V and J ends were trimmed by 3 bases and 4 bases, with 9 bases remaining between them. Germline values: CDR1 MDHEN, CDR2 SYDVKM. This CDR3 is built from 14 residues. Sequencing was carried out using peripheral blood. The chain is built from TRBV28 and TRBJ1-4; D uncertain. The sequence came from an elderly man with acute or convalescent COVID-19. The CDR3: CASSLRLINEKLFF. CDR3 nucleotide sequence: TGTGCCAGCAGTTTGAGGCTCATTAATGAAAAACTGTTTTTT.